The entry below describes one TCR beta chain. This table comes from immunoSEQ multiplex PCR, and its TCRdb copy is limited to in-frame clones, with some not included. The data contain about 59,000 clones, roughly 90% of them seen just once; the ten biggest clones take up 1.7%. The sample originates from a study of control samples from healthy donors and cancer patients. The CDR3 contains 17 residues. The junction had 14 bases not matched to a gene; V was cut back by 0 bases and J by 9 bases. Germline assignment: CDR1 SGHRS and CDR2 YFSETQ. The chain couples TRBV5-1 to TRBJ2-1; the match to TRBD1 covers 8 bases. The sample was PBMCs. This clonotype was obtained from a man aged 40-49 years with colorectal cancer. CDR3 sequence: CASSLALKDRDRSEQFF. In DNA, the CDR3 is TGCGCCAGCAGCTTGGCCCTTAAGGACAGGGATCGTAGTGAGCAGTTCTTC.